This T cell receptor (beta chain) was sequenced for a study of cytomegalovirus exposure and HLA in healthy donors. About the research overall: Inside one of the first data releases sat about 91 million unique TCRs taken from HLA-typed donors.

Primers included in the PCR were 60 Vbeta and 13 Jbeta primers. Generated by immunoSEQ multiplex PCR, the TCRdb table keeps only in-frame clones and is missing some. The sample lists roughly 140,000 clones; about 84% were seen once. A note on this clone: Its antigen is unidentified.

Looked up from germline, CDR1 is MDHEN and CDR2 is SYDVKM. The CDR3 runs to 15 residues. The trim removed 6 bases at V and 0 bases at J, leaving 3 bases unmatched. Study-wide results and limits: Donor immune exposure was known only as CMV serostatus.

The origin of this receptor is a middle-aged woman in good health and CMV-seropositive. Sequenced: PBMCs. The chain joins TRBV28 to TRBJ2-1; 9 nucleotides match TRBD2. The DNA for the CDR3 is TGTGCCAGCAGGGCTAGCGGGGTCTCCTACAATGAGCAGTTCTTC. Encoded protein: CASRASGVSYNEQFF.